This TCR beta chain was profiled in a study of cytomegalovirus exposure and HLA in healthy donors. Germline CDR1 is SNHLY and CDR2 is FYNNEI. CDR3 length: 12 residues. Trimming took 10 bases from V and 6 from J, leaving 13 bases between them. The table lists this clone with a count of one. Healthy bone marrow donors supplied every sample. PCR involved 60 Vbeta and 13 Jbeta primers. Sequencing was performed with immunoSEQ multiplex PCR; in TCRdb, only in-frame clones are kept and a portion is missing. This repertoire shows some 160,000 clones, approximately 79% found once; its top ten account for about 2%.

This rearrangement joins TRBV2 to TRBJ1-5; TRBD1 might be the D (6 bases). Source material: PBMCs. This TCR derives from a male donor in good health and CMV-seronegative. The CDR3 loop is CATQGFGQPQHF. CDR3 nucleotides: TGTGCCACCCAGGGGTTTGGTCAGCCCCAGCATTTT.